These 13 T cell receptor beta chains were sequenced from one sample in a study of cytomegalovirus exposure and HLA in healthy donors. PCR amplification relied on 60 Vbeta primers (plus 13 Jbeta primers). Sequenced by immunoSEQ multiplex PCR; TCRdb stores in-frame clones only, minus some. Here the sample spans some 140,000 clones, around 63% being singletons. Sample: PBMCs. The receptors derive from a human donor in good health.

The chain couples TRBV29-1 to TRBJ1-1; TRBD1 aligns across 8 bases. The CDR3 extends over 12 amino acids. Germline assignment: CDR1 SQVTM and CDR2 ANQGSEA. The ends lost 6 bases at V and 2 bases at J; junction bases unmatched: 2. CDR3 DNA: TGCAGCGTCGGGACAGGCAACACTGAAGCTTTCTTT. Protein product: CSVGTGNTEAFF. The full variable domain, in which reference TRBV29-1 and TRBJ1-1 provide the parts outside the CDR3, is SAVISQKPSRDICQRGTSLTIQCQVDSQVTMMFWYRQQPGQSLTLIATANQGSEATYESGFVIDKFPISRPNLTFSTLTVSNMSPEDSSIYLCSVGTGNTEAFFGQGTRLTVV.

This chain joins TRBV18 and TRBJ2-3; the D is unclear. This CDR3 comprises 14 residues. Germline loops: CDR1 KGHSH, CDR2 LQKENI. Between the trimmed V and J ends, which lost 0 bases and 1 base, there was a span of 5 bases. Here the CDR3 reads CASSPPGGTDTQYF. For the CDR3, the DNA is TGTGCCAGCTCACCACCTGGAGGCACAGATACGCAGTATTTT.

The chain uses TRBV7-9 and TRBJ1-1, with D possibly TRBD1 on 5 matching bases. CDR3 length equals 16 residues. Trimming shortened V by 6 bases and J by 5 bases, and 22 bases separated the two germline ends. Germline CDR1 and CDR2: SEHNR and FQNEAQ (reference sequence). CDR3 coding DNA: TGTGCCAGCAGTCCCTCAACTGGGCAGGGTAATACTGAAGCTTTCTTT. Its translation: CASSPSTGQGNTEAFF. The variable domain in full, with the rest retrieved from reference TRBV7-9 and TRBJ1-1, is DTGVSQNPRHKITKRGQNVTFRCDPISEHNRLYWYRQTLGQGPEFLTYFQNEAQLEKSRLLSDRFSAERPKGSFSTLEIQRTEQGDSAMYLCASSPSTGQGNTEAFFGQGTRLTVV.

This chain joins TRBV5-1 and TRBJ1-5, with 7 bases aligning to TRBD1. Germline loops: CDR1 SGHRS, CDR2 YFSETQ. CDR3 length: 14 residues. V dropped 4 bases and J dropped 4; count of bases not matched to a gene: 5. The CDR3 is CASSVGTANQPQHF. DNA of the CDR3: TGCGCCAGCAGCGTAGGGACAGCTAATCAGCCCCAGCATTTT.

V is TRBV5-5 and J is TRBJ2-2; D may be TRBD1 (5 bases). The V gene's germline CDR1 is SGHKS and CDR2 YYEKEE (reference sequence). Trimming left V 1 base short and J 6 bases short, with 7 bases between. This CDR3 spans 13 amino acids. CDR3 region: CASSLSGPGELFF. For the CDR3, the DNA is TGTGCCAGCAGCTTGTCAGGGCCCGGGGAGCTGTTTTTT. The variable domain in full, with the rest retrieved from reference TRBV5-5 and TRBJ2-2, is DAGVTQSPTHLIKTRGQQVTLRCSPISGHKSVSWYQQVLGQGPQFIFQYYEKEERGRGNFPDRFSARQFPNYSSELNVNALLLGDSALYLCASSLSGPGELFFGEGSRLTVL.

V is TRBV14 and J is TRBJ2-7; 8 positions agree with TRBD2. The trim removed 5 bases at V and 4 bases at J, leaving 10 bases unmatched. Germline CDR1 SGHDN, CDR2 FVKESK. The CDR3 runs to 15 residues. This CDR3 reads CASSSLSGSPYEQYF. CDR3 bases: TGTGCCAGCAGCTCCCTAAGCGGGAGCCCGTACGAGCAGTACTTC.

J is TRBJ2-5 and V is TRBV2; D uncertain. The CDR3 is 13 residues long. Germline V CDR1 and CDR2: SNHLY, FYNNEI. V lost 7 bases and J lost 5, with 14 bases in between. The CDR3: CASTSQSRETQYF. The CDR3 DNA reads as TGTGCCAGCACCTCCCAATCCAGGGAGACCCAGTACTTC.

V gene TRBV11-2 combines with J gene TRBJ2-7; D not resolved. This CDR3 is 16 amino acids long. The V gene lost 3 bases and the J gene lost 2 bases, with 17 bases spanning the gap. CDR1 and CDR2 from the germline V gene are SGHAT and FQNNGV. This CDR3 reads CASSFVLVAAAYEQYF. The CDR3 nucleotides read TGTGCCAGCAGCTTTGTGCTGGTAGCCGCAGCCTACGAGCAGTACTTC.

This clone was seen just once. This chain joins TRBV28 and TRBJ2-7; 9 nucleotides line up with TRBD2. From germline, CDR1 is MDHEN and CDR2 SYDVKM. V was clipped by 3 bases and J by 4 bases; unmatched bases: 7. The CDR3 length is 15 residues. CDR3 protein: CASSLAVLAGYEQYF. In DNA, the CDR3 is TGTGCCAGCAGTTTGGCTGTCCTAGCGGGGTACGAGCAGTACTTC.

The chain combines TRBV27 with TRBJ1-2; D possibly corresponds to TRBD1 (6 bases). V was cut by 2 bases and J by 8 bases, with 15 bases left in between. This CDR3 spans 14 amino acids. Germline V gene data show CDR1 as MNHEY and CDR2 as SMNVEV (reference sequence). The CDR3 DNA follows: TGTGCCAGCAGTTTACTACAGGGTTCGGAGGGCTACACCTTC. Its translation is CASSLLQGSEGYTF.

This chain uses TRBV11-3 with TRBJ2-2; TRBD2 matches at 8 bases. The CDR3 spans 16 residues. Looked up from germline, CDR1 is SGHNT and CDR2 is YENEEA. With 5 bases clipped from V and 3 bases from J, the junction kept 8 bases outside the gene matches. The CDR3 here is CASSLFSGSHTGELFF. The CDR3 region has the DNA TGTGCCAGCAGCCTCTTCAGCGGGAGTCACACCGGGGAGCTGTTTTTT.

This clone has more than one count but fewer than ten. V gene TRBV9 combines with J gene TRBJ2-7; weak D call: TRBD2 (7 bases). Per the germline V gene, CDR1 is SGDLS and CDR2 is YYNGEE. Trimming stripped 3 bases from V and 7 bases from J, with 11 bases between. The CDR3 extends over 12 amino acids. The CDR3 region is CASSAQGGEQYF. The CDR3 region has the DNA TGTGCCAGCAGCGCACAGGGAGGGGAGCAGTACTTC.

This clone was seen a few times. The rearrangement joins TRBV27 to TRBJ2-3; 10 nucleotides align to TRBD2. V gave up 5 bases and J gave up 6 bases; unmatched junction bases: 8. Germline-derived CDR1 and CDR2 are MNHEY and SMNVEV (reference sequence). The CDR3 has 15 residues. The CDR3 region is CASSLAGARSDTQYF. The CDR3 coding sequence is TGTGCCAGCAGTCTAGCGGGAGCGAGATCTGATACGCAGTATTTT.